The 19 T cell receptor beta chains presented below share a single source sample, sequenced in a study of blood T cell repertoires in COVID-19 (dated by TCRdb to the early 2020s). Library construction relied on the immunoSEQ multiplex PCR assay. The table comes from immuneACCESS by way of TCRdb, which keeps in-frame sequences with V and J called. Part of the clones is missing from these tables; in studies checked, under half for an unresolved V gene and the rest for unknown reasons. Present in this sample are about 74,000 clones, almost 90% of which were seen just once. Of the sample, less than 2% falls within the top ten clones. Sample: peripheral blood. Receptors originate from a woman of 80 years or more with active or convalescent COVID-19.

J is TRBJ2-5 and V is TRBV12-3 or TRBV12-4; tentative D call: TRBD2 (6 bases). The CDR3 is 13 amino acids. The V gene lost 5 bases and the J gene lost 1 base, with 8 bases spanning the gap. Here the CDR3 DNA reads TGTGCCAGCAGTCGGGACTCCCAAGAGACCCAGTACTTC. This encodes CASSRDSQETQYF.

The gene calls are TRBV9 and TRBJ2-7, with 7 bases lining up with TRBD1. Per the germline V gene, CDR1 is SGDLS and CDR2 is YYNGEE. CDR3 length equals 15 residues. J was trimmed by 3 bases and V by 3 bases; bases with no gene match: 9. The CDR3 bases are TGTGCCAGCAGCGCCACAGGGGATGGAATCTACGAGCAGTACTTC. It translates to CASSATGDGIYEQYF.

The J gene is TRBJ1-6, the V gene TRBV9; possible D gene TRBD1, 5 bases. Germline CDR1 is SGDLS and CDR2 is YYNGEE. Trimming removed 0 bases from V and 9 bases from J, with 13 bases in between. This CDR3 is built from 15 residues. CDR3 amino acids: CASSVGGEGGSPLHF. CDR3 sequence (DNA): TGTGCCAGCAGCGTAGGGGGGGAAGGTGGTTCACCCCTCCACTTT.

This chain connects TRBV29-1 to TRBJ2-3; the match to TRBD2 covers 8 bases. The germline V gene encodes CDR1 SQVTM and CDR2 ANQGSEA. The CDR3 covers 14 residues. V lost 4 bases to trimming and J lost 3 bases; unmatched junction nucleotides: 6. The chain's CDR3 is CSVVDGGGTDTQYF. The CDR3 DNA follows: TGCAGCGTTGTAGACGGGGGGGGGACAGATACGCAGTATTTT.

The CDR3 here is CASSSDRVYSPLHF. In DNA, the CDR3 is TGTGCCAGCAGCTCCGACAGGGTTTACTCACCCCTCCACTTT. The V call is TRBV7-2, the J call TRBJ1-6; 7 positions agree with TRBD1. The CDR3 is 14 residues long. In germline, CDR1 is SGHTA, CDR2 FQGNSA. V was pared by 4 bases and J by 10 bases, with 7 bases of the junction left unmatched.

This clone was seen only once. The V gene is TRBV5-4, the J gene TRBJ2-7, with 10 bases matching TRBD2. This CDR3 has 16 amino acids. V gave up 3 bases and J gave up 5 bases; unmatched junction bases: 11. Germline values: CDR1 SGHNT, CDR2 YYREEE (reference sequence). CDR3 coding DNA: TGTGCCAGCAGCTGGAGCCTAGCGGGAGTATTAGACGAGCAGTACTTC. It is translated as CASSWSLAGVLDEQYF.

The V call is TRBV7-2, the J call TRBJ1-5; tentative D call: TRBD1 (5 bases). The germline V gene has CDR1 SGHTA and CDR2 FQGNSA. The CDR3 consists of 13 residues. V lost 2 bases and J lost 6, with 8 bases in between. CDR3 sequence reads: CASSLRGTQPQHF. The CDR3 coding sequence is TGTGCCAGCAGCTTACGGGGGACTCAGCCCCAGCATTTT.

The CDR3 DNA reads as TGTGCCAGCTCACCATTTTCGGACCCTCGGGGCACCGGGGAGCTGTTTTTT. Its protein is CASSPFSDPRGTGELFF. The chain joins TRBV18 to TRBJ2-2; D possibly corresponds to TRBD2 (5 bases). Between the trimmed V and J ends, which lost 2 bases and 4 bases, there was a span of 17 bases. The CDR3 spans 17 residues. CDR1 and CDR2 from the germline V gene are KGHSH and LQKENI.

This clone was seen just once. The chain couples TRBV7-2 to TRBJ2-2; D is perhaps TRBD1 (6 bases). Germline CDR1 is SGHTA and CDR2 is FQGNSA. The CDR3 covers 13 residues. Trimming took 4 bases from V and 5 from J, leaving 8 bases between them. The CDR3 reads CASSSGVTGELFF. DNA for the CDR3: TGTGCCAGCAGCTCAGGGGTTACCGGGGAGCTGTTTTTT.

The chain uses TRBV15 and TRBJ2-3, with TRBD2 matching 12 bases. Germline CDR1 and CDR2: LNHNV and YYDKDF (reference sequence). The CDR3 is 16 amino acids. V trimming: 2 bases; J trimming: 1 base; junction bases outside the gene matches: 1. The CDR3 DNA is TGTGCCACCAGCAGAAGACTAGCGGGGGGCACAGATACGCAGTATTTT. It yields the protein CATSRRLAGGTDTQYF.

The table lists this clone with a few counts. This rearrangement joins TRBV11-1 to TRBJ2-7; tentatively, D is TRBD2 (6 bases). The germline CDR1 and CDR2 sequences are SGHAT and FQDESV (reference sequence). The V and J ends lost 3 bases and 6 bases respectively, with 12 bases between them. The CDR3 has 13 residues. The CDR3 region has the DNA TGTGCCAGCAGCTTGGTGGGAGGTGGCGAGCAGTACTTC. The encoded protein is CASSLVGGGEQYF.

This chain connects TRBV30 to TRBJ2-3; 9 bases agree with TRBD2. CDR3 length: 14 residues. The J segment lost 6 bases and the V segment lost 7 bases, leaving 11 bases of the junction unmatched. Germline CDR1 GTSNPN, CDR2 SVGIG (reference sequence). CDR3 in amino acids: CASSGDGAWDTQYF. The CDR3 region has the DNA TGTGCCTCTAGCGGGGATGGGGCTTGGGATACGCAGTATTTT.

CDR3 DNA sequence: TGTGCCAGCAGTTTATCCCGGACAGGGAACACTGAAGCTTTCTTT. Its protein product is CASSLSRTGNTEAFF. The V and J genes are TRBV27 and TRBJ1-1; 7 bases line up with TRBD1. The CDR3 consists of 15 residues. Germline CDR1 and CDR2: MNHEY and SMNVEV (reference sequence). Trimming cost V 0 bases and J 1 base; bases outside gene matches: 2.

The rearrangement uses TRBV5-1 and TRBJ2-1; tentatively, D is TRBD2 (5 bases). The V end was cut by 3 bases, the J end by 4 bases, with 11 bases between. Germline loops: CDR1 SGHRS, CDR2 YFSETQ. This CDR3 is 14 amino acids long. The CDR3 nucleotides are TGCGCCAGCAGCTCCACGGGGTCGTACAATGAGCAGTTCTTC. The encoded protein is CASSSTGSYNEQFF.

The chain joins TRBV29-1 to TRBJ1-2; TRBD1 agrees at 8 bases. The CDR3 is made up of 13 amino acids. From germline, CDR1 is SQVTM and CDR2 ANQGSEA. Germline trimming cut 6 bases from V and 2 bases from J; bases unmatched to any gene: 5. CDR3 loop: CSVGQGKNYGYTF. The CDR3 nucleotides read TGCAGCGTCGGACAGGGAAAGAACTATGGCTACACCTTC. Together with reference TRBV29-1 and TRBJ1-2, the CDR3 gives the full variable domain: SAVISQKPSRDICQRGTSLTIQCQVDSQVTMMFWYRQQPGQSLTLIATANQGSEATYESGFVIDKFPISRPNLTFSTLTVSNMSPEDSSIYLCSVGQGKNYGYTFGSGTRLTVV.

The CDR3 reads CASSSGGLIEETQYF. As DNA, the CDR3 is TGTGCCAGCAGCTCCGGGGGACTCATAGAAGAGACCCAGTACTTC. The chain joins TRBV7-3 to TRBJ2-5; possibly TRBD2 for D (6 bases). The CDR3 spans 15 residues. Germline CDR1 reads SGHTA; CDR2 reads FQGTGA. V lost 4 bases to trimming and J lost 3 bases, with 15 bases between them. Based on the CDR3 plus reference TRBV7-3 and TRBJ2-5, the full variable domain is GAGVSQTPSNKVTEKGKYVELRCDPISGHTALYWYRQSLGQGPEFLIYFQGTGAADDSGLPNDRFFAVRPEGSVSTLKIQRTERGDSAVYLCASSSGGLIEETQYFGPGTRLLVL.

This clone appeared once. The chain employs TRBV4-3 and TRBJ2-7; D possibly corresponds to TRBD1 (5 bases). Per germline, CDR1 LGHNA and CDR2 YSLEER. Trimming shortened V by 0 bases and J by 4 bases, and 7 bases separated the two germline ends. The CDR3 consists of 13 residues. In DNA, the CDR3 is TGCGCCAGCAGCCAAGAAGACAGTTACGAGCAGTACTTC. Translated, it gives CASSQEDSYEQYF.

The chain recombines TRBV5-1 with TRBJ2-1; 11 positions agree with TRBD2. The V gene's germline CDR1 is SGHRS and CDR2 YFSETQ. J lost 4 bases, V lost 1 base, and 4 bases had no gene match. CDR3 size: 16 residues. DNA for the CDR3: TGCGCCAGCAGCTTGACAGGGACTAGCGGTTACAATGAGCAGTTCTTC. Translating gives CASSLTGTSGYNEQFF.

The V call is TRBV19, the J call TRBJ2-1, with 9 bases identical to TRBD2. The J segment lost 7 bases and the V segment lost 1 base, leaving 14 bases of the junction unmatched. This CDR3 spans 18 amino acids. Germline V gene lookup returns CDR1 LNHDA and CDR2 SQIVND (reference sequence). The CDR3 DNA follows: TGTGCCAGTAGTATAGGATATAGCGGGAGTCCTTCGGGGAATGAGCAGTTCTTC. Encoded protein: CASSIGYSGSPSGNEQFF.